This T cell receptor (beta chain) was captured by sequencing in a study of OX40 agonist ivuxolimab in advanced cancers. About the research overall: In this trial design, patients received ivuxolimab intravenously at 0.01 to 10 mg/kg every 2 weeks. Study findings and constraints: Doses of 0.1 to 3.0 mg/kg were accompanied by clonal expansion of CD4+ and CD8+ blood T cells by week 6. Several nonresponders also turned out to have low normalized T-cell clonal expansion.

Comments on this clone: The antigen remains undetermined.

TCRdb's table, derived via immunoSEQ multiplex PCR, lists solely in-frame clones and lacks some. The table has some 97,000 clones, roughly 90% seen once. Autoimmune disease history or systemic immunosuppression led to patients being barred. V gave up 3 bases and J gave up 5 bases; unmatched junction bases: 3. The CDR3 contains 15 residues. Germline V gene data show CDR1 as KGHSH and CDR2 as LQKENI. The sequences come from CD4+ or CD8+ T cells sorted from blood, collected in a trial of the OX40 agonist ivuxolimab. This chain links TRBV18 with TRBJ2-1, with 11 bases identical to TRBD2. This clonotype was obtained from an adult with an advanced solid tumor such as melanoma, head and neck, liver or kidney cancer. For the CDR3, the DNA is TGTGCCAGCTCACCCACTAGCGGGGGAAACAATGAGCAGTTCTTC. Amino acid sequence: CASSPTSGGNNEQFF.